These 4 T cell receptor beta chains came from one sample sequenced in a study of Graves' ophthalmopathy and Graves' hyperthyroidism. Amplification targeted the TCR beta CDR3 regions, with RNA transcripts as the source material. Investigators did first-round RT-PCR with HTBI primers, then second-round multiplex PCR. TCRdb passed the multiplex PCR reads through MiXCR, listing each CDR3 protein once. The sample includes under 350,000 distinct CDR3 sequences, under 20% of them seen just once. Material: peripheral blood. The source is an adult man with Graves' ophthalmopathy.

The chain links TRBV12-3 or TRBV12-4 to TRBJ2-7, with D tentatively TRBD1 (5 bases). V was cut by 5 bases and J by 8 bases, with 10 bases left in between. This CDR3 comprises 11 residues. CDR3 amino acids: CASSRGRKQYF. The CDR3 DNA is TGTGCCAGCAGTAGGGGCCGGAAGCAGTACTTC.

The table lists this clonotype with many counts. The chain recombines TRBV10-3 with TRBJ2-7, with 7 bases aligning to TRBD1. Germline V lookup: CDR1 ENHRY, CDR2 SYGVKD. V shed 8 bases, J shed 2 bases, and the junction held 9 bases outside the gene matches. There are 14 residues in the CDR3. CDR3: CAIQDQGVPYEQYF. CDR3 sequence (DNA): TGTGCCATCCAAGACCAGGGGGTCCCCTACGAGCAGTACTTC.

This clonotype was seen ten or more times. The chain links TRBV5-5 to TRBJ2-7; possible D gene TRBD2, 5 bases. V was clipped by 0 bases and J by 5 bases, with 15 bases between them. Germline V gives CDR1 SGHKS, CDR2 YYEKEE (reference sequence). The CDR3 extends over 15 amino acids. The CDR3, as DNA: TGTGCCAGCAGCTTGGAAGGGAGAGGGCCCAACGAGCAGTACTTC. Translation gives CASSLEGRGPNEQYF.

The sample holds many counts of this clonotype. The gene calls are TRBV15 and TRBJ1-2; possible D gene TRBD1, 6 bases. CDR1 and CDR2 from the germline V gene are LNHNV and YYDKDF (reference sequence). The CDR3 is 14 amino acids. With 2 bases removed from V and 6 bases from J, the gap between germline ends came to 13 bases. The CDR3 loop reads CATSRNREGNGYTF. The CDR3 DNA is TGTGCCACCAGCAGAAACAGGGAGGGGAATGGCTACACCTTC.